What follows is one TCR beta chain and its context. This clonotype was found many times. Its binding antigen is unknown. Base qualities were left out, and no much larger clone turns up one base away. The record originates from a study of spatial heterogeneity in lung cancer (dated by TCRdb to about 2019). About the investigation overall: Beta-chain transcripts were consistently detected in greater numbers than alpha-chain transcripts, which likely reflects a higher abundance of beta-chain transcripts. In non-small cell lung cancer, the study quantitatively compared TCR alpha and beta repertoires across several tumor regions, matched nontumor lung, and blood. Nonsynonymous mutation counts, determined by whole-exome sequencing of tumor tissue, were related to features of the TCR repertoire. In the raw uncorrected reads, each unique combination of TCR and UMI appeared more than ten times on average. Both alpha and beta chains were TCR-sequenced in samples taken at surgery, namely 220 tumor regions, around 64 matched nontumor lung samples and 55 to 60 PBMC samples. What the research found in general, with its limitations: Ubiquitous expanded tumor TCRs were found in blood more often at tumor resection than at routine follow-up. Additional single-cell paired TCR alpha and beta sequencing was considered necessary to confirm, at a functional level, the hypothesis that regional TCRs recognize regional mutations.

The junction shows trimming of 0 bases on V and 2 bases on J, plus 13 bases between the germline ends. Counted from cysteine to phenylalanine, this CDR3 has 16 amino acids. Of the read, only the CDR3 DNA is kept; its 48 bases are in frame from base 1. For CDR1 and CDR2, the germline V gene (reference sequence) lists SGHNT and YYREEE. This sample's time point label indicates: sample taken at primary tumor resection. TCR sequencing used whole RNA extracted from tumor and nontumor lung tissue, or from cryopreserved PBMC samples, without cell sorting. Samples were obtained from roughly 72 patients with early-stage, untreated non-small cell lung cancer from the lung TRACERx cohort. Only patients for whom sufficient RNA was available from at least two tumor regions were selected for TCR sequencing. The receptor library was made with 5' RACE. Instrument on record: NextSeq 500. In the TCR library protocol, a unique molecular identifier was attached to each TCR cDNA molecule so that PCR and sequencing errors could be corrected. Regarding the original processing steps: TCR identification, UMI-based error correction and CDR3 extraction were performed with Decombinator tools. TCRs above a frequency of 2 per 1,000, corresponding to the top 1% of the tumor frequency distribution, were defined as expanded. Rényi diversity was computed with the R vegan package after subsampling each repertoire 100 times to 5,000 TCRs. CDR3 similarity networks were constructed using string-kernel similarity of amino acid triplets, with links drawn between CDR3s whose pairwise similarity was above 0.82. TCRdb cleaned the public reads at Q25 with fastp, built clones with MiXCR and kept in-frame beta chains. Entries are consolidated by CDR3 protein sequence, retaining the most common genes and DNA. The V and J calls and clone size are TCRdb's, not the authors'. The sample contains 12,000 to 15,000 distinct CDR3 sequences, more than 10% of them found a single time. Of the sample, about 35% is held by the ten largest clones.

The clonotype comes from a female donor with early-stage non-small cell lung cancer. The V gene is TRBV5-4 and the J gene is TRBJ2-3; the D segment cannot be called with confidence. The sample in question was PBMCs, obtained at surgery. The DNA sequence follows: TGTGCCAGCAGCTTGGGTACTCGGAAGAACACAGATACGCAGTATTTT. This is translated as CASSLGTRKNTDTQYF.